This record concerns one TCR beta chain sequence. No antigen is known for it. A junction end diverges from the germline sequence, so it may reflect a read error. This CDR3 contains 13 residues. The germline V gene encodes CDR1 SEHNR and CDR2 FQNEAQ (reference sequence). The data stem from a study of cytomegalovirus exposure and HLA in healthy donors. Findings and caveats of the study: It was likely that a cluster of highly shared sequence variants was a sequencing artifact. Later analysis showed most CMV-associated TCR beta chains appearing HLA-restricted. The study put roughly 160 TCR beta chains on its list as cytomegalovirus-associated.

Researchers ran the PCR with 60 Vbeta and 13 Jbeta primers. Using immunoSEQ multiplex PCR, the repertoire was profiled, and TCRdb retains in-frame clones only, with some absent. The data show more than 150,000 clones, roughly 90% seen once. The TCR comes from a girl younger than two in good health and CMV-seronegative. The rearrangement joins TRBV7-9 to TRBJ1-1; D gene uncertain. Material: PBMCs. The CDR3 reads CSSSFQRETEAFF. CDR3 nucleotide sequence: TGTTCCAGCAGCTTTCAACGAGAGACTGAAGCTTTCTTT.